The next 20 T cell receptor beta chains were all read from a single sample in a study of shared clonotypes between healthy human individuals. Clones were read by immunoSEQ multiplex PCR, and TCRdb kept only the in-frame ones, dropping some. The table records about 600,000 clones, roughly 98% of them present only once. Selected positively for CCR7 and CD45RO-negative, naive CD8 cells excluded terminally differentiated effector memory CD45RA+ cells. The sequenced material came from naive CD8+ T cells sorted from blood. The origin of the receptors is a man aged 25-45 years in good health.

V usage is TRBV27 and J usage is TRBJ1-1; the match to TRBD1 covers 8 bases. The germline CDR1 and CDR2 sequences are MNHEY and SMNVEV (reference sequence). The CDR3 length is 13 residues. The junction had 4 bases not matched to a gene; V was cut back by 5 bases and J by 5 bases. This chain's CDR3 is CASSPRGLTEAFF. CDR3 nucleotide sequence: TGTGCCAGCAGTCCCAGGGGGCTGACTGAAGCTTTCTTT.

This clone was detected only once. The chain links TRBV5-6 to TRBJ2-1; 9 bases are shared with TRBD2. This CDR3 has 15 amino acids. CDR1 is SGHDT and CDR2 is YYEEEE in the germline V gene. V was clipped by 7 bases and J by 6 bases; unmatched bases: 11. The CDR3 nucleotides read TGTGCCAGCGGAGCGGGAGGTTTTATCGTCAATGAGCAGTTCTTC. Encoded protein: CASGAGGFIVNEQFF.

The J gene is TRBJ2-3, the V gene TRBV12-5; possible D gene TRBD2, 6 bases. Per the germline V gene, CDR1 is LGHNT and CDR2 is FRNRAP. Trimming removed 8 bases from V and 2 bases from J, with 14 bases in between. This CDR3 has 14 amino acids. The DNA for the CDR3 is TGTGCTAGTTTTTCGGGAGTGATCACAGATACGCAGTATTTT. This translates into CASFSGVITDTQYF.

This chain uses TRBV2 with TRBJ2-1, with 9 bases that match TRBD2. V lost 6 bases and J lost 4; bases outside the gene matches: 10. CDR3 size: 16 residues. Germline CDR1 and CDR2: SNHLY and FYNNEI. In nucleotides, the CDR3 is TGTGCCAGCAGGTTGGGAACTAGCGGGCCTTACAATGAGCAGTTCTTC. It translates to CASRLGTSGPYNEQFF.

Notes on this clone: Other DNA sequences in the same sample also yield this CDR3. J is TRBJ2-5 and V is TRBV7-9, with D uncertain. The germline CDR1 and CDR2 sequences are SEHNR and FQNEAQ (reference sequence). This CDR3 contains 14 residues. V was cut by 0 bases and J by 5 bases, with 10 bases left in between. The CDR3 bases are TGTGCCAGCAGCTTAGCTGGCGGCGTGGAGACCCAGTACTTC. Its protein is CASSLAGGVETQYF.

This chain joins TRBV29-1 and TRBJ2-1; TRBD1 aligns across 10 bases. From germline, CDR1 is SQVTM and CDR2 ANQGSEA. The CDR3 spans 16 residues. V was pared by 6 bases and J by 4 bases, with 12 bases of the junction left unmatched. The CDR3 DNA reads TGCAGCGTAGAATCAGACCGGGACAGGGGATACAATGAGCAGTTCTTC. Translated: CSVESDRDRGYNEQFF.

CDR3 in amino acids: CASSNVGAGVGYTF. For the CDR3, the DNA is TGTGCCAGCAGCAACGTCGGCGCCGGTGTCGGCTACACCTTC. The rearrangement links TRBV14 to TRBJ1-2; no clear D. Germline assignment: CDR1 SGHDN and CDR2 FVKESK. The CDR3 has 14 amino acids. V lost 5 bases and J 8 bases, leaving 18 bases between the germline ends. Full variable domain (outside the CDR3, taken from reference TRBV14 and TRBJ1-2): EAGVTQFPSHSVIEKGQTVTLRCDPISGHDNLYWYRRVMGKEIKFLLHFVKESKQDESGMPNNRFLAERTGGTYSTLKVQPAELEDSGVYFCASSNVGAGVGYTFGSGTRLTVV.

V is TRBV10-3 and J is TRBJ2-5; D might be TRBD1 (6 bases). CDR3 length equals 15 residues. V was cut by 4 bases and J by 2 bases, with 14 bases left in between. CDR1 ENHRY and CDR2 SYGVKD come from the germline V gene. The CDR3 is CAISGRGGPQETQYF. The DNA of the CDR3 is TGTGCCATCAGTGGCAGGGGCGGACCACAAGAGACCCAGTACTTC.

The gene calls are TRBV28 and TRBJ2-1, with 16 bases fitting TRBD2. V was clipped by 7 bases and J by 4 bases; unmatched bases: 7. Germline V CDR1 and CDR2: MDHEN, SYDVKM. The CDR3 is 17 residues long. CDR3 region: CASTTLGLAGGYNEQFF. In nucleotides, the CDR3 is TGTGCCAGCACAACCCTGGGACTAGCGGGAGGGTACAATGAGCAGTTCTTC.

Of note for this clone: Germline and junction disagree at one end, which may indicate a read error. The DNA for the CDR3 is TGTGCCAGCTGCTTTTTTGGGGTGGGGGCCCTCTCCTACAATGAGCAGTTCTTC. As protein: CASCFFGVGALSYNEQFF. The genes are TRBV7-9 and TRBJ2-1, with D possibly TRBD1 on 6 matching bases. The CDR3 sequence is 18 residues long. The V gene's germline CDR1 is SEHNR and CDR2 FQNEAQ (reference sequence). The variable domain in full, completed from reference TRBV7-9 and TRBJ2-1, reads DTGVSQNPRHKITKRGQNVTFRCDPISEHNRLYWYRQTLGQGPEFLTYFQNEAQLEKSRLLSDRFSAERPKGSFSTLEIQRTEQGDSAMYLCASCFFGVGALSYNEQFFGPGTRLTVL.

To note about this clone: The identical CDR3 is also encoded by other nucleotide sequences in the sample. The chain employs TRBV7-9 and TRBJ2-2; 7 nucleotides match TRBD1. Trimming cost V 5 bases and J 0 bases; bases outside gene matches: 3. Germline V gives CDR1 SEHNR, CDR2 FQNEAQ (reference sequence). The CDR3 runs to 15 residues. Here the CDR3 DNA reads TGTGCCAGCAGCCCACAGGGGTCGAACACCGGGGAGCTGTTTTTT. Translating gives CASSPQGSNTGELFF.

The chain recombines TRBV4-1 with TRBJ1-5; D may be TRBD1 (5 bases). CDR3 length: 13 residues. V was cut by 0 bases and J by 6 bases, with 6 bases left in between. Germline V gene data show CDR1 as MGHRA and CDR2 as YSYEKL. In DNA form, the CDR3 reads TGCGCCAGCAGCCAAGACAGGGCTCAGCCCCAGCATTTT. Its translation is CASSQDRAQPQHF.

V and J are TRBV19 and TRBJ2-1, with 10 bases fitting TRBD2. Unmatched junction bases numbered 11, after V lost 9 bases and J lost 9 bases. The CDR3 extends over 14 amino acids. Germline CDR1 reads LNHDA; CDR2 reads SQIVND (reference sequence). CDR3 loop: CASEGTSGTGEQFF. The CDR3 DNA reads as TGTGCCAGCGAGGGAACTAGCGGGACCGGTGAGCAGTTCTTC.

The chain has TRBV14 and TRBJ2-7; maybe TRBD1 (5 bases). This CDR3 comprises 14 residues. CDR1 is SGHDN and CDR2 is FVKESK in the germline V gene. Trimming removed 2 bases from V and 5 bases from J, with 13 bases in between. DNA for the CDR3: TGTGCCAGCAGCCAAACCCAACAGGTAGACGAGCAGTACTTC. Protein product: CASSQTQQVDEQYF. The whole variable domain, filled in from reference TRBV14 and TRBJ2-7, reads EAGVTQFPSHSVIEKGQTVTLRCDPISGHDNLYWYRRVMGKEIKFLLHFVKESKQDESGMPNNRFLAERTGGTYSTLKVQPAELEDSGVYFCASSQTQQVDEQYFGPGTRLTVT.

J is TRBJ2-1 and V is TRBV30, with D perhaps being TRBD1 or TRBD2 (6 bases each). CDR3 size: 15 residues. CDR1 is GTSNPN, CDR2 SVGIG, per germline (reference sequence). Trimming shortened V by 1 base and J by 11 bases, and 21 bases separated the two germline ends. The CDR3 DNA follows: TGTGCCTGGAGTGAGAGGGGGGACGCTACAATGAAGCAGTTCTTC. Amino acid sequence: CAWSERGDATMKQFF.

V is TRBV7-9 and J is TRBJ2-5, with 8 bases that match TRBD1. The CDR3 has 17 residues. The junction had 14 bases not matched to a gene; V was cut back by 3 bases and J by 5 bases. The V gene's germline CDR1 is SEHNR and CDR2 FQNEAQ (reference sequence). The CDR3 reads CASSFSLGQGVSETQYF. CDR3 DNA: TGTGCCAGCAGCTTTAGTCTTGGACAGGGAGTTTCGGAGACCCAGTACTTC.

V usage is TRBV27 and J usage is TRBJ2-3; 9 bases align to TRBD2. J was trimmed by 3 bases and V by 1 base; bases with no gene match: 5. CDR3 length: 16 residues. The germline V gene encodes CDR1 MNHEY and CDR2 SMNVEV (reference sequence). This CDR3 is CASSLWASGTTDTQYF. In nucleotides, the CDR3 is TGTGCCAGCAGTTTATGGGCTAGCGGGACGACAGATACGCAGTATTTT.

The chain employs TRBV10-3 and TRBJ2-3; D call uncertain. V lost 0 bases and J lost 0, with 7 bases in between. Looked up from germline, CDR1 is ENHRY and CDR2 is SYGVKD. This CDR3 contains 15 residues. The CDR3 is CAISESSPSTDTQYF. In nucleotides, the CDR3 is TGTGCCATCAGTGAGTCGAGCCCTAGCACAGATACGCAGTATTTT.

The V gene is TRBV5-1, the J gene TRBJ2-2; D unclear. Germline CDR1 SGHRS, CDR2 YFSETQ. Trimming stripped 0 bases from V and 8 bases from J, with 14 bases between. CDR3 length: 15 residues. The chain's CDR3 is CASSLADLIPGELFF. Written as DNA, the CDR3 is TGCGCCAGCAGCTTGGCAGACCTTATACCGGGGGAGCTGTTTTTT.

The chain links TRBV27 to TRBJ1-2; D remains unclear. Germline CDR1 is MNHEY and CDR2 is SMNVEV (reference sequence). This CDR3 comprises 13 residues. Deletions cut 6 bases from V and 8 bases from J, with 16 bases between. In nucleotides, the CDR3 is TGTGCCAGCAGCCAGCAGCGAGCCTTGGGCTACACCTTC. Translation: CASSQQRALGYTF.